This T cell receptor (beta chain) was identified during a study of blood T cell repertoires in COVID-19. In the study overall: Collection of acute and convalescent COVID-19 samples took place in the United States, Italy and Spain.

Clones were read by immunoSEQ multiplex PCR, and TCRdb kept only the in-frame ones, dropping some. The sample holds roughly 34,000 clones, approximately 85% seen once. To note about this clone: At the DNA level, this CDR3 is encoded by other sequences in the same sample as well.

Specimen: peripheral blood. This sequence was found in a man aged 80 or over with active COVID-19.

CDR3 in amino acids: CASRRESSYEQYF. The CDR3 DNA is TGTGCCAGTCGACGGGAAAGCTCCTACGAGCAGTACTTC. The J gene is TRBJ2-7, the V gene TRBV2; maybe TRBD2 (5 bases). V lost 9 bases, J lost 0 bases, and 12 bases lay in between. This CDR3 has 13 residues. Germline CDR1 and CDR2: SNHLY and FYNNEI.